This TCR beta chain derives from a study of blood T cell repertoires in COVID-19 (dated by TCRdb to 2020 to 2022). Regarding the study in general: The collaborator samples originated in the United States, Italy and Spain and spanned the acute and convalescent phases of COVID-19. The repertoires were released in a freely available public database intended as a resource for research on the immune response to SARS-CoV-2. The prospective study material was composed of cDNA or gDNA derived from T cells, B-cell-depleted T cells, or PBMCs. Nearly every sample came with metadata listing a de-identified subject ID, COVID-19 status, age in years and sex. Deeply sampled blood TCRbeta repertoires from subjects exposed to, actively infected with, or recovered from COVID-19 were included in the dataset. Samples were obtained from the ongoing ImmuneRACE study (first 160 participants) and from over 1,000 subjects provided by 6 global collaborators. Where HLA class I and class II types were available, the types were taken from metadata supplied by the sample provider, not from assay-based typing. The study at large found these results: The amount of clinical and demographic metadata varied by source and participant and was provided uncurated.

Per the germline V gene (reference sequence), LNHDA is the CDR1 and SQIVND is the CDR2. V is cut by 8 bases and J by 4 bases, and the space between the germline ends is 18 bases. From the cysteine up to the phenylalanine, the CDR3 has a length of 15 residues. The only DNA kept is the CDR3, 45 bases in frame from the first base. As to this clone: The specificity of this receptor is unknown. Base qualities are not provided; no much larger clone lies one nucleotide away.

TCRbeta CDR3 regions were amplified from genomic DNA using the immunoSEQ Assay, a bias-controlled multiplex PCR. On the authors' methods: The number of nucleated cells in each sample was estimated from the amplification of reference gene primers within the assay. Sequence reads were collapsed and filtered to measure the absolute abundance of every unique TCRbeta CDR3 rearrangement. For each sample, productive Simpson clonality was calculated as the square root of Simpson's diversity index over productive rearrangements. TCRdb re-hosts the immuneACCESS table, in-frame sequences only. Its copies lack some clones; in the studies checked, an unresolved V gene accounts for under half of them, and the cause for the rest is not known. V, J and clone size are those of that table, while D and trimming were read from the DNA. The sample contains roughly 250,000 clones, approximately 80% of them found a single time. Together, the top ten hold approximately 9% of the sample.

The collaborating institutions used their own protocols to collect whole blood in K2EDTA tubes. For TCRbeta analysis, collaborators shipped samples as frozen whole blood, isolated PBMCs, or DNA extracted from either of those sample types. What was sequenced was peripheral blood. This TCR was sampled from a human donor in a cohort sampled during active COVID-19. The sequence joins TRBV19 to TRBJ1-3, and TRBD1 may be the D gene, going by 5 matching bases. The CDR3: CASSYRSIAGNTIYF. The sequenced DNA: TGTGCCAGTTCCTACAGGAGTATCGCCGGAAACACCATATATTTT.